This T cell receptor beta chain is from a study of Ad26.COV2.S vaccination and SARS-CoV-2 variants. Study-wide findings and caveats: Recipients of vaccine and of placebo showed similar breadth of their non-spike TCR repertoires. Vaccinated individuals (as opposed to placebo recipients) had higher spike-specific TCR breadth. Vaccinees reportedly had broad spike-specific CD8+ and CD4+ T cell responses. An underestimation of total T cell responses may have resulted from the TCR breadth and depth analyses.

Germline V lookup: CDR1 SNHLY, CDR2 FYNNEI. This CDR3 comprises 15 residues. V was shortened by 3 bases and J by 6 bases, with 12 bases between the two germline ends. As for this clone: Antigen unknown.

The protocol was immunoSEQ multiplex PCR, while the TCRdb copy is restricted to in-frame clones and leaves out a portion. The table shows around 100,000 clones, with less than 85% occurring only once. Material: peripheral blood, obtained after recovery from COVID-19. This TCR came from a human donor who had recovered from COVID-19. This chain links TRBV2 with TRBJ1-6; TRBD1 might be the D (6 bases). The CDR3 DNA follows: TGTGCCAGCAGTGAGACAGGCCAACTTAATTCACCCCTCCACTTT. Protein product: CASSETGQLNSPLHF.